This TCR beta chain is from a study of T-cell memory formation after mild COVID-19. At the level of the study: The TCR clusters were mostly specific to one donor. Points from the study as a whole: Still unconfirmed is whether the second-wave clones peaking on day 37 recognized SARS-CoV-2. The main location of contracting CD4+ clones was CM and EM, and that of contracting CD8+ clones was EMRA.

This clonotype appeared a few times. Antigen: not known. The germline CDR1 and CDR2 sequences are SQVTM and ANQGSEA. The CDR3 is 14 amino acids. The V and J ends lost 4 bases and 1 base respectively, with 13 bases between them. TCR alpha and TCR beta cDNA libraries with sample barcodes and UMIs came from 5'RACE using constant-segment primers. Each CDR3 protein is one row after TCRdb ran MiXCR on the 5' RACE reads. The profile shows hundreds of thousands of distinct CDR3 sequences, about a fifth of them singletons. The material sequenced was PBMCs or a T cell subset sorted from them (not recorded which). The TCR comes from an adult woman who had mild COVID-19 (a few samples of this study predate the infection). Cell type and time point are not known. The chain combines TRBV29-1 with TRBJ1-2; no definite D call. CDR3 DNA: TGCAGCGTTGTGGTACGGGGAGGTAACTATGGCTACACCTTC. Protein: CSVVVRGGNYGYTF.